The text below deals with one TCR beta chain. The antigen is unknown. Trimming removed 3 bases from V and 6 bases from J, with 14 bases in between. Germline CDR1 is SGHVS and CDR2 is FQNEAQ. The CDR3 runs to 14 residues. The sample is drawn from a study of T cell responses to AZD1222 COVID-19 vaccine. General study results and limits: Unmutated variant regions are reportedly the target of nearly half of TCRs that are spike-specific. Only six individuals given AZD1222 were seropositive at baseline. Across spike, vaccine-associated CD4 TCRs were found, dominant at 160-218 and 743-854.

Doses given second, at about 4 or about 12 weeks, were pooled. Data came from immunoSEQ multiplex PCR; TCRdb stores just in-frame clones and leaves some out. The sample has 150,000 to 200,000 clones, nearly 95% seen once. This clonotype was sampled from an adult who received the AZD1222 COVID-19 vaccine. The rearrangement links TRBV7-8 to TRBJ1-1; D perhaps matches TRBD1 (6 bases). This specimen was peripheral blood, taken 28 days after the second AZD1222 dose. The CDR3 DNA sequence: TGTGCCAGCAGCTTTTACTCAAAGGGGGCTGAAGCTTTCTTT. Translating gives CASSFYSKGAEAFF.